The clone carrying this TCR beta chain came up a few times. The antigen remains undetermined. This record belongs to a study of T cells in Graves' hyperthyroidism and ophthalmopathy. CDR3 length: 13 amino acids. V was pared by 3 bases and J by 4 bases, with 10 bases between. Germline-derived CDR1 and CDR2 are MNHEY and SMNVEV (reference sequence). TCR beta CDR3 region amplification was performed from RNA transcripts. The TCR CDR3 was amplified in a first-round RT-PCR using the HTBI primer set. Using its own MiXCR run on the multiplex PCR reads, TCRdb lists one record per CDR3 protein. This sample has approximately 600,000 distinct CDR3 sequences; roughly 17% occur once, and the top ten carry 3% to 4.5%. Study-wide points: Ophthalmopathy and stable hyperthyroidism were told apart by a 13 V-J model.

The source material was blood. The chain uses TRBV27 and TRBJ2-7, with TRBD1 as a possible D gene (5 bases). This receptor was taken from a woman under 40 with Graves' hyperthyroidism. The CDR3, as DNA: TGTGCCAGCAGTTTCAGGGTACCGTACGAGCAGTACTTC. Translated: CASSFRVPYEQYF.